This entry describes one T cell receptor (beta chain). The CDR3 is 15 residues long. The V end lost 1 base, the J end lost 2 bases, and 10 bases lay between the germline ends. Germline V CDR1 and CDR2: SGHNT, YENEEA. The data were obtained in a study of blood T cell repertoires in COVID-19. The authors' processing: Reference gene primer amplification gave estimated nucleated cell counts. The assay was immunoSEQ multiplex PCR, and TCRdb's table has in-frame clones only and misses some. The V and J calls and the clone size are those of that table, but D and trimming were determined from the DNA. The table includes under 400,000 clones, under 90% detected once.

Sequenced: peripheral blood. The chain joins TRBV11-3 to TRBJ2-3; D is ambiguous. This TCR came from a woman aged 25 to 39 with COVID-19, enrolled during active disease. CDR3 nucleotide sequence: TGTGCCAGCAGCTTAGCCGGTGCCAACACAGATACGCAGTATTTT. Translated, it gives CASSLAGANTDTQYF.